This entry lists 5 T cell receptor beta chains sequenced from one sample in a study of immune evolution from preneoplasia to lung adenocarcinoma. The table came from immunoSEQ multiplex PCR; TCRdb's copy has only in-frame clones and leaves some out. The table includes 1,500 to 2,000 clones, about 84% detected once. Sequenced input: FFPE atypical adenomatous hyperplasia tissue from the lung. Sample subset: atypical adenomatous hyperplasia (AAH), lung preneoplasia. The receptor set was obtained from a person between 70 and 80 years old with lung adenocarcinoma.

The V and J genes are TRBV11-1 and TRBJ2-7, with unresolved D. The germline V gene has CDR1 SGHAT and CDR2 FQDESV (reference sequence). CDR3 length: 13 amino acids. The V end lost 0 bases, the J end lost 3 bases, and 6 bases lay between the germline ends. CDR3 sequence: CASSLADDYEQYF. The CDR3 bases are TGTGCCAGCAGCTTAGCGGACGACTACGAGCAGTACTTC. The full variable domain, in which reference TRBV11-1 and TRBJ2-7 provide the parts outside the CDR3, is EAEVAQSPRYKITEKSQAVAFWCDPISGHATLYWYRQILGQGPELLVQFQDESVVDDSQLPKDRFSAERLKGVDSTLKIQPAELGDSAMYLCASSLADDYEQYFGPGTRLTVT.

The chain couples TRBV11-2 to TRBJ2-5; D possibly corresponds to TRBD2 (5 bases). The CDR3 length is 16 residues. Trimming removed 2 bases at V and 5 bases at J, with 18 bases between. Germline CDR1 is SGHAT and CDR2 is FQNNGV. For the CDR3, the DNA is TGTGCCAGCAGCTTAATGAGCGCGGGTACGGGGGAGACCCAGTACTTC. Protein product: CASSLMSAGTGETQYF.

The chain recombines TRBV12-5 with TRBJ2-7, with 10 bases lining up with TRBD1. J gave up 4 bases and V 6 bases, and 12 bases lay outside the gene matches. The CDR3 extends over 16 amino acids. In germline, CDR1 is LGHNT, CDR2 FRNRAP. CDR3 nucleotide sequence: TGTGCTAGTGGACTACCCGGACAGGGGGTAACATACGAGCAGTACTTC. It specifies CASGLPGQGVTYEQYF.

CDR3 coding DNA: TGTGCCTGGAGTGTACAGACTTTGCAGTTCTTC. It codes for CAWSVQTLQFF. The chain uses TRBV30 and TRBJ2-1, with unresolved D. This CDR3 region has 11 residues. In germline, CDR1 is GTSNPN, CDR2 SVGIG (reference sequence). V was trimmed by 0 bases and J by 12 bases, leaving 9 bases between them.

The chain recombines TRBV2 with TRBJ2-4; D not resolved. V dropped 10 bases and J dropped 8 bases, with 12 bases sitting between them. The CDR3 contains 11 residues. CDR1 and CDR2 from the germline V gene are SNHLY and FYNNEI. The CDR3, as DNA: TGTGCCACCGTGCTGGTTGACATTCAGTACTTC. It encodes CATVLVDIQYF.